This TCR beta chain comes out of a study of blood T cell repertoires in COVID-19. Across the study: Acute and convalescent COVID-19 specimens originated in the United States, Italy and Spain. PBMCs, B-cell-depleted T cells, or T cells provided the cDNA or gDNA that made up the material.

CDR1 is SNHLY, CDR2 FYNNEI, per germline. J was trimmed by 7 bases and V by 6 bases; bases with no gene match: 8. The CDR3 runs to 13 residues. Per the authors' pipeline: Researchers report that nucleated cell counts were estimated from reference gene primer amplification. Repertoires were generated with immunoSEQ multiplex PCR, while TCRdb's copy carries only in-frame clones and drops some. V, J and clone size are those of that table, while D and trimming were read from the DNA. The sample includes approximately 110,000 clones, over 80% of them seen just once. This clonotype was obtained from a woman aged 55-70 years with acute or convalescent COVID-19. The sample taken for sequencing was peripheral blood. This chain joins TRBV2 and TRBJ2-5; 7 bases match TRBD1. This CDR3 reads CASRGGPGGTQYF. CDR3 DNA: TGTGCCAGCAGAGGGGGCCCAGGGGGGACCCAGTACTTC.